One sample yielded the 16 T cell receptor beta chains listed below, sequenced in a study of cytomegalovirus exposure and HLA in healthy donors. A multiplex PCR was run with 60 Vbeta primers and 13 Jbeta primers. Sequencing was performed with immunoSEQ multiplex PCR; in TCRdb, only in-frame clones are kept and a portion is missing. The table records 200,000 to 250,000 clones, about 70% of them present only once. What was sequenced was PBMCs. Every receptor here comes from a woman aged 25 to 45 in good health and CMV-seronegative.

V gene TRBV7-9 combines with J gene TRBJ2-7; the D gene is possibly TRBD2 (6 bases). In germline, CDR1 is SEHNR, CDR2 FQNEAQ (reference sequence). This CDR3 contains 14 residues. The germline V and J ends were trimmed by 2 bases and 3 bases, with 11 bases remaining between them. The CDR3 loop is CASSLLALGYEQYF. The CDR3 nucleotides are TGTGCCAGCAGCTTACTAGCGTTAGGCTACGAGCAGTACTTC.

The sample holds one count of this clone. The chain joins TRBV7-9 to TRBJ1-4; D not certain. Germline CDR1 is SEHNR and CDR2 is FQNEAQ (reference sequence). The CDR3 has 14 residues. The V end was cut by 6 bases, the J end by 7 bases, with 15 bases between. Written as DNA, the CDR3 is TGTGCCAGCAGAAACACCGGAGAAGGTGAAAAACTGTTTTTT. The encoded protein is CASRNTGEGEKLFF.

The chain uses TRBV25-1 and TRBJ2-5; possible D gene TRBD2, 6 bases. The CDR3 length is 14 residues. Germline CDR1 is MGHDK and CDR2 is SYGVNS. V lost 4 bases and J 2 bases, leaving 11 bases between the germline ends. The chain's CDR3 is CASSGGGKQETQYF. In DNA form, the CDR3 reads TGTGCCAGCAGTGGTGGGGGGAAACAAGAGACCCAGTACTTC.

V and J are TRBV12-5 and TRBJ1-5; 7 nucleotides line up with TRBD1. CDR3 length equals 16 residues. V gave up 4 bases and J gave up 0 bases; unmatched junction bases: 6. Per germline, CDR1 LGHNT and CDR2 FRNRAP. CDR3 sequence: CASGSGQSYSNQPQHF. CDR3 nucleotide sequence: TGTGCTAGTGGTTCGGGACAGTCTTATAGCAATCAGCCCCAGCATTTT.

V and J are TRBV11-2 and TRBJ1-1; TRBD1 aligns across 9 bases. The CDR3 covers 16 residues. From germline, CDR1 is SGHAT and CDR2 FQNNGV. J was trimmed by 4 bases and V by 0 bases; bases with no gene match: 6. CDR3 loop: CASSLDGDREATEAFF. The CDR3 nucleotides are TGTGCCAGCAGCTTAGATGGGGACAGGGAGGCCACTGAAGCTTTCTTT.

The chain employs TRBV6-1 and TRBJ2-2; 8 bases line up with TRBD2. V gave up 6 bases and J gave up 4 bases; unmatched junction bases: 7. There are 15 residues in the CDR3. Germline CDR1 MNHNS, CDR2 SASEGT. CDR3 sequence reads: CASSRAGVFTGELFF. Written as DNA, the CDR3 is TGTGCCAGCAGCCGAGCGGGGGTATTCACCGGGGAGCTGTTTTTT.

This chain links TRBV4-1 with TRBJ1-5; a possible D gene is TRBD1 (5 bases). The CDR3 contains 14 residues. Deletions cut 2 bases from V and 11 bases from J, with 16 bases between. The V gene's germline CDR1 is MGHRA and CDR2 YSYEKL. As DNA, the CDR3 is TGCGCCAGCAGCCAAACGTGGGACTCATGGGCCCAGCATTTT. Translated: CASSQTWDSWAQHF.

This chain joins TRBV18 and TRBJ2-1; 8 nucleotides line up with TRBD2. The CDR3 runs 16 residues. Germline CDR1 is KGHSH and CDR2 is LQKENI. The V segment lost 1 base and the J segment 8 bases; nucleotides outside the gene matches: 10. The CDR3 loop is CASSPQPGTSGYEQFF. The CDR3 nucleotides are TGTGCCAGCTCACCACAACCTGGGACTAGTGGGTATGAGCAGTTCTTC.

The J gene is TRBJ2-7, the V gene TRBV18; 11 nucleotides line up with TRBD2. From germline, CDR1 is KGHSH and CDR2 LQKENI. The J segment lost 3 bases and the V segment lost 0 bases, leaving 1 base of the junction unmatched. This CDR3 region has 15 residues. The CDR3, as DNA: TGTGCCAGCTCACCACCTAGCGGGAGGGTCTACGAGCAGTACTTC. Protein product: CASSPPSGRVYEQYF.

The V and J genes are TRBV7-9 and TRBJ2-3, with no clear D. The CDR3 totals 17 residues. V lost 1 base, J lost 2 bases, and 16 bases lay in between. Germline V gene sequence: CDR1 SEHNR, CDR2 FQNEAQ (reference sequence). CDR3 protein: CASSLVKERNPTDTQYF. As DNA, the CDR3 is TGTGCCAGCAGCTTAGTGAAGGAGCGCAACCCCACAGATACGCAGTATTTT. Together with reference TRBV7-9 and TRBJ2-3, the CDR3 gives the full variable domain: DTGVSQNPRHKITKRGQNVTFRCDPISEHNRLYWYRQTLGQGPEFLTYFQNEAQLEKSRLLSDRFSAERPKGSFSTLEIQRTEQGDSAMYLCASSLVKERNPTDTQYFGPGTRLTVL.

The chain combines TRBV19 with TRBJ1-4, with D perhaps matching TRBD1 (5 bases). V gave up 6 bases and J gave up 7 bases, with 12 bases separating them. The length of the CDR3 is 13 residues. From germline, CDR1 is LNHDA and CDR2 SQIVND (reference sequence). For the CDR3, the DNA is TGTGCCAGTAGGGCCGGGACTTCTGAAAAACTGTTTTTT. It yields the protein CASRAGTSEKLFF.

The rearrangement uses TRBV9 and TRBJ1-2; no firm D call. V was trimmed by 0 bases and J by 8 bases, leaving 20 bases between them. The V gene's germline CDR1 is SGDLS and CDR2 YYNGEE. CDR3 length equals 16 residues. The CDR3 region has the DNA TGTGCCAGCAGCGTAGGGGAGAGCCTTAACCTCGCCGGCTACACCTTC. It translates to CASSVGESLNLAGYTF. Full variable domain (missing parts from reference TRBV9 and TRBJ1-2): DSGVTQTPKHLITATGQRVTLRCSPRSGDLSVYWYQQSLDQGLQFLIQYYNGEERAKGNILERFSAQQFPDLHSELNLSSLELGDSALYFCASSVGESLNLAGYTFGSGTRLTVV.

This clone was found a few times. This chain joins TRBV11-2 and TRBJ2-1, with a possible D match to TRBD2 (5 bases). Germline assignment: CDR1 SGHAT and CDR2 FQNNGV. CDR3 size: 18 residues. Trimming removed 0 bases from V and 5 bases from J, with 20 bases in between. The CDR3 DNA sequence: TGTGCCAGCAGCTTAGAACGGGTGGAGCGGAACTTTCACAATGAGCAGTTCTTC. It is translated as CASSLERVERNFHNEQFF.

The gene calls are TRBV19 and TRBJ2-5, with 8 bases that match TRBD1. The CDR3 totals 13 residues. V lost 9 bases, J lost 5 bases, and 8 bases stayed unmatched. Germline-derived CDR1 and CDR2 are LNHDA and SQIVND (reference sequence). CDR3 protein: CASALDRAETQYF. The CDR3, as DNA: TGTGCCAGCGCCCTGGACAGGGCGGAGACCCAGTACTTC.

The chain employs TRBV7-9 and TRBJ2-1; 9 positions match TRBD2. Trimming at V came to 6 bases and at J to 7 bases, leaving 13 bases not matched to a gene. The CDR3 runs 16 residues. Germline V lookup: CDR1 SEHNR, CDR2 FQNEAQ (reference sequence). The DNA for the CDR3 is TGTGCCAGCAGTGGTACCGGGACTAGCAAAGGAAATGAGCAGTTCTTC. Its translation: CASSGTGTSKGNEQFF.

With regard to this clone: This specimen includes other DNA sequences encoding the same CDR3. V and J are TRBV30 and TRBJ1-5, with D unclear. The germline V and J ends were trimmed by 1 base and 9 bases, with 13 bases remaining between them. Germline V gene lookup returns CDR1 GTSNPN and CDR2 SVGIG (reference sequence). This CDR3 has 13 residues. CDR3 sequence (DNA): TGTGCCTGGAGTGAGGACTCGAGGCGGCCCCAGCATTTT. Amino acids: CAWSEDSRRPQHF.